One sample yielded the 15 T cell receptor beta chains listed below, sequenced in a study of blood T cell repertoires in COVID-19. This table comes from immunoSEQ multiplex PCR, and its TCRdb copy is limited to in-frame clones, with some not included. Of some 420,000 clones in the sample, 80% to 90% were seen once. Sequencing used PBMCs or T cells enriched from blood (not recorded which). These receptors were obtained from a man aged 30 to 39 who had recovered from COVID-19.

The rearrangement links TRBV5-8 to TRBJ2-7; D uncertain. CDR3 length: 15 amino acids. Germline V CDR1 and CDR2: SGHTS, YDEGEE. The V and J ends lost 0 bases and 4 bases respectively, with 14 bases between them. Here the CDR3 DNA reads TGTGCCAGCAGCTTGGTAAATTCGGGTGCGTACGAGCAGTACTTC. Its translation: CASSLVNSGAYEQYF. Supplemented by reference TRBV5-8 and TRBJ2-7, the full variable domain reads EAGVTQSPTHLIKTRGQQATLRCSPISGHTSVYWYQQALGLGLQFLLWYDEGEERNRGNFPPRFSGRQFPNYSSELNVNALELEDSALYLCASSLVNSGAYEQYFGPGTRLTVT.

The chain combines TRBV19 with TRBJ2-2; possible D gene TRBD2, 6 bases. Germline CDR1 reads LNHDA; CDR2 reads SQIVND (reference sequence). Deletions cut 6 bases from V and 2 bases from J, with 19 bases between. CDR3 length equals 17 residues. CDR3 protein: CASSLSEAGYNTGELFF. The CDR3 DNA reads as TGTGCCAGTAGCCTCTCGGAGGCGGGATACAACACCGGGGAGCTGTTTTTT.

The DNA of the CDR3 is TGTGCCAGTAGACCAGAGGAGCGCATCTCTGGAAACACCATATATTTT. Its protein is CASRPEERISGNTIYF. The V and J genes are TRBV19 and TRBJ1-3; D remains unclear. This CDR3 contains 16 residues. Trimming left V 6 bases short and J 0 bases short, with 15 bases between. Per the germline V gene, CDR1 is LNHDA and CDR2 is SQIVND (reference sequence).

This clone was recorded once. CDR3 sequence: CASDRASGANVLTF. CDR3 in DNA: TGTGCCAGCGACAGGGCTTCTGGGGCCAACGTCCTGACTTTC. The chain employs TRBV6-5 and TRBJ2-6; 7 nucleotides agree with TRBD1. The CDR3 consists of 14 residues. V was clipped by 8 bases and J by 1 base; unmatched bases: 2. From germline, CDR1 is MNHEY and CDR2 SVGAGI.

The chain is built from TRBV9 and TRBJ2-5, with D tentatively TRBD2 (6 bases). Trimming took 0 bases from V and 2 from J, leaving 8 bases between them. The germline V gene encodes CDR1 SGDLS and CDR2 YYNGEE. The CDR3 consists of 14 residues. CDR3: CASSVELAQETQYF. The CDR3 DNA reads as TGTGCCAGCAGCGTAGAACTAGCTCAAGAGACCCAGTACTTC.

The chain combines TRBV10-1 with TRBJ1-5; TRBD1 aligns across 7 bases. The germline CDR1 and CDR2 sequences are WNHNN and SYGVQD (reference sequence). This CDR3 has 14 amino acids. After removal of 3 bases from V and 4 bases from J, the junction contained 3 bases not matched to a gene. CDR3 in DNA: TGCGCCAGCAGTGAAGGGGGCCCAAATCAGCCCCAGCATTTT. Its protein is CASSEGGPNQPQHF.

V is TRBV29-1 and J is TRBJ2-7, with D perhaps matching TRBD1 (6 bases). CDR1 and CDR2 (germline): SQVTM, ANQGSEA. CDR3 length equals 14 residues. The V gene lost 6 bases and the J gene lost 0 bases, with 15 bases spanning the gap. CDR3 coding DNA: TGCAGCGTAAGAGAACAGGGAAGCTCCTACGAGCAGTACTTC. Amino acid sequence: CSVREQGSSYEQYF.

The DNA for the CDR3 is TGTGCCAGCAGCTTCTACCCGGGACTAGCGGGAGGGCCAGACAATGAGCAGTTCTTC. Encoded protein: CASSFYPGLAGGPDNEQFF. This chain connects TRBV11-3 to TRBJ2-1; 16 bases are a match to TRBD2. This CDR3 comprises 19 residues. Trimming removed 3 bases from V and 5 bases from J; junction bases left unmatched: 10. CDR1 and CDR2 (germline): SGHNT, YENEEA.

V usage is TRBV6-5 and J usage is TRBJ2-1; 10 bases are a match to TRBD2. CDR3 length: 15 residues. V shed 6 bases and J 5 bases; nucleotides not matched to a gene: 7. Germline V lookup: CDR1 MNHEY, CDR2 SVGAGI. The CDR3 DNA follows: TGTGCCAGCAGCCCGAGCGGGAGGGCTGACAATGAGCAGTTCTTC. It specifies CASSPSGRADNEQFF.

The V call is TRBV28, the J call TRBJ2-1; 8 bases are a match to TRBD1. The CDR3 loop spans 15 amino acids. J lost 8 bases, V lost 4 bases, and 10 bases had no gene match. The germline V gene has CDR1 MDHEN and CDR2 SYDVKM. CDR3 loop: CASSSPQGAYHEQFF. DNA of the CDR3: TGTGCCAGCAGTTCCCCCCAGGGGGCGTATCATGAGCAGTTCTTC.

This chain connects TRBV7-9 to TRBJ2-2, with TRBD2 matching over 10 bases. V trimming: 1 base; J trimming: 7 bases; junction bases outside the gene matches: 15. This CDR3 has 19 residues. The V gene's germline CDR1 is SEHNR and CDR2 FQNEAQ (reference sequence). CDR3 sequence: CASSLGRGSGRLAGGELFF. The DNA of the CDR3 is TGTGCCAGCAGCTTAGGTCGCGGTAGCGGGAGGCTCGCCGGCGGGGAGCTGTTTTTT.

The V call is TRBV5-1, the J call TRBJ2-3; 10 nucleotides line up with TRBD2. CDR3 length: 15 residues. V was clipped by 1 base and J by 4 bases; unmatched bases: 3. Per germline, CDR1 SGHRS and CDR2 YFSETQ. Written as DNA, the CDR3 is TGCGCCAGCAGCTTGATGGGACTAGCGTCAGATACGCAGTATTTT. Translated, it gives CASSLMGLASDTQYF.

This chain connects TRBV11-3 to TRBJ2-2; D may be TRBD1 (6 bases). The CDR3 sequence is 14 residues long. CDR1 and CDR2 from the germline V gene are SGHNT and YENEEA. Trimming removed 6 bases at V and 1 base at J, with 9 bases between. The CDR3 nucleotides are TGTGCCAGCAGAAACAGGGAGAACACCGGGGAGCTGTTTTTT. Translating it yields CASRNRENTGELFF. Supplemented by reference TRBV11-3 and TRBJ2-2, the full variable domain reads EAGVVQSPRYKIIEKKQPVAFWCNPISGHNTLYWYLQNLGQGPELLIRYENEEAVDDSQLPKDRFSAERLKGVDSTLKIQPAELGDSAVYLCASRNRENTGELFFGEGSRLTVL.

The V call is TRBV27, the J call TRBJ1-4, with D uncertain. CDR1 and CDR2 (germline): MNHEY, SMNVEV (reference sequence). The CDR3 contains 16 residues. The V gene lost 6 bases and the J gene lost 3 bases, with 17 bases spanning the gap. The CDR3 loop reads CASSPSGGLSNEKLFF. The CDR3 DNA reads TGTGCCAGCAGCCCCTCGGGAGGGTTGTCTAATGAAAAACTGTTTTTT.

J is TRBJ1-5 and V is TRBV19; weak D call: TRBD1 (5 bases). Germline CDR1 is LNHDA and CDR2 is SQIVND (reference sequence). V was clipped by 5 bases and J by 2 bases, with 13 bases between them. The CDR3 extends over 15 amino acids. CDR3 in DNA: TGTGCCAGTAGTGATCGGGGGACCGGCAATCAGCCCCAGCATTTT. Its translation: CASSDRGTGNQPQHF.